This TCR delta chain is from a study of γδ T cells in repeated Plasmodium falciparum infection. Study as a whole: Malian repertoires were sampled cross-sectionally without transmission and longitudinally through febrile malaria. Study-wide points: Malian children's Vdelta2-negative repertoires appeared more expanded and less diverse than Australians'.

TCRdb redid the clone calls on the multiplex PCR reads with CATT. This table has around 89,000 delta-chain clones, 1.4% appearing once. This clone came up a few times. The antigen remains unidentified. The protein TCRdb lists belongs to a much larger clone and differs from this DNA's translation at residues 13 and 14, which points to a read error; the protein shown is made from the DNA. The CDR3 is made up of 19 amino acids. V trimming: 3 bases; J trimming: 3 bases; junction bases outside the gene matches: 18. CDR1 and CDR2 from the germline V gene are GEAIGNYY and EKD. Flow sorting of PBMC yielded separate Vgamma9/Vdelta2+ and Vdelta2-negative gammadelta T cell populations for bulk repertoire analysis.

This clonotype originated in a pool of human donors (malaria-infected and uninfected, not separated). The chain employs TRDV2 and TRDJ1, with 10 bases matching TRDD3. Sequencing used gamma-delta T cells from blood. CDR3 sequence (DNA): TGTGCCTGTGACTCAATGCCCGGTACTGGGGGATCCAGCGCCGATAAACTCATCTTT. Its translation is CACDSMPGTGGSSADKLIF.